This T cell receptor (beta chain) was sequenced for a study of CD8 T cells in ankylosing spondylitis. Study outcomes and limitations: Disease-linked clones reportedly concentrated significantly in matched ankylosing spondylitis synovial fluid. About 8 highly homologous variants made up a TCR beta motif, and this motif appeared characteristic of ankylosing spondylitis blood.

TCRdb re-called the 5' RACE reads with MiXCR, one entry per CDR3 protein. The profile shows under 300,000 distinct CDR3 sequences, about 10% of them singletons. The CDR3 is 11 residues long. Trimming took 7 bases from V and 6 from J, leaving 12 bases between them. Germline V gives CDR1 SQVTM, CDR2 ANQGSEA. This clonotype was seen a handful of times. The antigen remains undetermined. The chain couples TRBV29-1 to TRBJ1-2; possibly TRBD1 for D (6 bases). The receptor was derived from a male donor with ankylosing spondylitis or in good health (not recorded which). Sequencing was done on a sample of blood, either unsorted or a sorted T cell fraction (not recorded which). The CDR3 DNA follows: TGCAGCGCCTGGGGGCGTAATGGCTACACCTTC. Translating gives CSAWGRNGYTF.